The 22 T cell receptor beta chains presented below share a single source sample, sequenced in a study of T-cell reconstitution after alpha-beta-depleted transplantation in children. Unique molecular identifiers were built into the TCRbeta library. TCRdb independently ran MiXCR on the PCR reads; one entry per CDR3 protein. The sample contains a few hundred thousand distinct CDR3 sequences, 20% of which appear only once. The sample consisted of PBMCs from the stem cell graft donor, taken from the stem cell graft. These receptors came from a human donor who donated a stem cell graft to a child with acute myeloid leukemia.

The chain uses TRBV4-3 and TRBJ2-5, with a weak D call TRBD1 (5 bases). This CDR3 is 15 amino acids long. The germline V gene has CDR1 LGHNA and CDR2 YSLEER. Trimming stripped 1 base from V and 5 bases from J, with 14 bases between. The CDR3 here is CASSQVGQGSETQYF. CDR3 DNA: TGCGCCAGCAGCCAAGTGGGTCAGGGTAGCGAGACCCAGTACTTC.

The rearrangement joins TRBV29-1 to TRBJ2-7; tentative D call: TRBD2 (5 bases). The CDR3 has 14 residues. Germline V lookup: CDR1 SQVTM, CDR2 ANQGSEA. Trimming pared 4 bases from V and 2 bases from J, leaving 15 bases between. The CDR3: CSVVTATGTYEQYF. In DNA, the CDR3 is TGCAGCGTTGTCACCGCGACGGGGACCTACGAGCAGTACTTC.

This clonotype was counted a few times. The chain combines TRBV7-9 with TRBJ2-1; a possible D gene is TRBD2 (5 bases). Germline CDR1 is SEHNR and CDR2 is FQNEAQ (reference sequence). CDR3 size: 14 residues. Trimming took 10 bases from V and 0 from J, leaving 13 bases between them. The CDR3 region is CATIGVSSYNEQFF. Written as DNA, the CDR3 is TGTGCCACGATCGGGGTGAGCTCCTACAATGAGCAGTTCTTC.

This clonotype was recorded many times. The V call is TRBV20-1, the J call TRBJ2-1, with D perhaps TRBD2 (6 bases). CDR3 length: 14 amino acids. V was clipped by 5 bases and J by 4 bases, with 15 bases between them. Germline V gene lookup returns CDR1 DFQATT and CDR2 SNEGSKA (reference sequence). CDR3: CSAPWGGGYNEQFF. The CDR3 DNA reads TGCAGTGCTCCGTGGGGAGGAGGTTACAATGAGCAGTTCTTC.

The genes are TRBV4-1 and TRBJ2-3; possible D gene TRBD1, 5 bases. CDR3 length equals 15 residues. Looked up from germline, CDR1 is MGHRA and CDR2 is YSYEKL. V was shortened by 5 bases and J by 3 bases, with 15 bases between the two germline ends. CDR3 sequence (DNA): TGCGCCAGCAGCTGGAATGCAGGGTCAACAGATACGCAGTATTTT. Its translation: CASSWNAGSTDTQYF.

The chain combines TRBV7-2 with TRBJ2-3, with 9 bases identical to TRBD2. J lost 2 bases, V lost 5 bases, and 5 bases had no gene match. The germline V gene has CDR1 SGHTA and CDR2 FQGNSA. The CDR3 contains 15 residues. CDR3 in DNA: TGTGCCAGCAGCCCTAGCGGGATGGTCACAGATACGCAGTATTTT. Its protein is CASSPSGMVTDTQYF.

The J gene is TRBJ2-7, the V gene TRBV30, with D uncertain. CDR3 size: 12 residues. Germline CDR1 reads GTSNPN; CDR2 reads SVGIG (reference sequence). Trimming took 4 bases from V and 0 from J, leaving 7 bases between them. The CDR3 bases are TGTGCCTGGAAGGTGAGCTCCTACGAGCAGTACTTC. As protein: CAWKVSSYEQYF.

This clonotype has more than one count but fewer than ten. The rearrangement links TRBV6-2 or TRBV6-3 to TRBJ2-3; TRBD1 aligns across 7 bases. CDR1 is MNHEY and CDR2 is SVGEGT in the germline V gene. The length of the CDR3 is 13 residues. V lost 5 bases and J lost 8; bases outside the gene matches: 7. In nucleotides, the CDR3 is TGTGCCAGCAGTGCACAGGGGCGGGTTACGCAGTATTTT. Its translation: CASSAQGRVTQYF.

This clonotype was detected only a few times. The DNA of the CDR3 is TGTGCCAGCAGCATCGACCGCACAGATACGCAGTATTTT. Protein: CASSIDRTDTQYF. V is TRBV7-6 and J is TRBJ2-3; D is unclear. Germline CDR1 is SGHVS and CDR2 is FNYEAQ. The CDR3 runs to 13 residues. V lost 5 bases, J lost 1 base, and 7 bases lay in between. The variable domain in full, completed from reference TRBV7-6 and TRBJ2-3, reads GAGVSQSPRYKVTKRGQDVALRCDPISGHVSLYWYRQALGQGPEFLTYFNYEAQQDKSGLPNDRFSAERPEGSISTLTIQRTEQRDSAMYRCASSIDRTDTQYFGPGTRLTVL.

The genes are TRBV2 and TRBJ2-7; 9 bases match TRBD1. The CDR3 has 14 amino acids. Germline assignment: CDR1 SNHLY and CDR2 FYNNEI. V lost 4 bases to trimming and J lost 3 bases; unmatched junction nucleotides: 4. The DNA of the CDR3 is TGTGCCAGCAGTGTCCGGGACAGGGACTACGAGCAGTACTTC. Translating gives CASSVRDRDYEQYF. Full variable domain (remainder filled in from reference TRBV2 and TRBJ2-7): EPEVTQTPSHQVTQMGQEVILRCVPISNHLYFYWYRQILGQKVEFLVSFYNNEISEKSEIFDDQFSVERPDGSNFTLKIRSTKLEDSAMYFCASSVRDRDYEQYFGPGTRLTVT.

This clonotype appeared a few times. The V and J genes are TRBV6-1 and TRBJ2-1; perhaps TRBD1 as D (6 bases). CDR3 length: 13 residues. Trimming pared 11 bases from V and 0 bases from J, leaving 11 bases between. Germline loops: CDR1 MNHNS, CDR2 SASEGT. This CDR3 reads CAVQGSSYNEQFF. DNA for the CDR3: TGTGCCGTCCAGGGGAGCTCCTACAATGAGCAGTTCTTC.

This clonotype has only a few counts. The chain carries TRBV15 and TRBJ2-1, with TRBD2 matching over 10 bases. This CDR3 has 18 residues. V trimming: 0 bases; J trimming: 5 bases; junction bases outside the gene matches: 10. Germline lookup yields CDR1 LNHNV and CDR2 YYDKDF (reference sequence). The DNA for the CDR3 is TGTGCCACCAGCAGAGATCTGGCAGCGGGAGGGCAGAACAATGAGCAGTTCTTC. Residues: CATSRDLAAGGQNNEQFF. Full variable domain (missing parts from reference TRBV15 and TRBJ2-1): DAMVIQNPRYQVTQFGKPVTLSCSQTLNHNVMYWYQQKSSQAPKLLFHYYDKDFNNEADTPDNFQSRRPNTSFCFLDIRSPGLGDTAMYLCATSRDLAAGGQNNEQFFGPGTRLTVL.

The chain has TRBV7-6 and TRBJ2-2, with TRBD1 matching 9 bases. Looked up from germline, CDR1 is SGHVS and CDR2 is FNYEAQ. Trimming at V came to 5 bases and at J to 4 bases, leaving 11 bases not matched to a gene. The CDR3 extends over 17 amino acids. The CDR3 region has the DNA TGTGCCAGCAGCAGCCGGGACAGGGTTTATGGCACCGGGGAGCTGTTTTTT. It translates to CASSSRDRVYGTGELFF.

CDR3 nucleotides: TGCAGCGTTGAAGCCAGGGGGCCCCTTACAGATACGCAGTATTTT. Its translation: CSVEARGPLTDTQYF. The rearrangement links TRBV29-1 to TRBJ2-3, with 8 bases that match TRBD1. Germline CDR1 and CDR2: SQVTM and ANQGSEA. Losses at the gene ends were 1 base for V and 3 bases for J; bases not matched to a gene: 6. The CDR3 sequence is 15 residues long.

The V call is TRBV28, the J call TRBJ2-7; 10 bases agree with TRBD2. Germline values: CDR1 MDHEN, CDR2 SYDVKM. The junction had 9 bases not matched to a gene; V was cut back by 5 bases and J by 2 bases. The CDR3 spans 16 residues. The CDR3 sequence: CASSPQAGGHPYEQYF. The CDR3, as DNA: TGTGCCAGCAGTCCCCAAGCGGGAGGGCATCCCTACGAGCAGTACTTC.

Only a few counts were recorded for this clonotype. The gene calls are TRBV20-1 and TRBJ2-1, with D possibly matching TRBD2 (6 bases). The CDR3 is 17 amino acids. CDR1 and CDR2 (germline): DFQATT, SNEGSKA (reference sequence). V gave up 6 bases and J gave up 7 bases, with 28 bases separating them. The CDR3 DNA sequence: TGCAGTGCCCCAGAAGTCGTCCGGGGAGGCATCGCGAATGAGCAGTTCTTC. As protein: CSAPEVVRGGIANEQFF.

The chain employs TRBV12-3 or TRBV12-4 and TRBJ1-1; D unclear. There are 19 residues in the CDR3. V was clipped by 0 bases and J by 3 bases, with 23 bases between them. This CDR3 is CASSLAWVRGKYDYTEAFF. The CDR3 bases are TGTGCCAGCAGTTTAGCCTGGGTTCGAGGGAAGTACGATTACACTGAAGCTTTCTTT.

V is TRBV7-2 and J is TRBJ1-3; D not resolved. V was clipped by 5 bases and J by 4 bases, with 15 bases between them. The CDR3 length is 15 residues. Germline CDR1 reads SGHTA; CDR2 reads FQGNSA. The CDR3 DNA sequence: TGTGCCAGCAGCCCCTCGACCGGGGAGGGAAACACCATATATTTT. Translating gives CASSPSTGEGNTIYF.

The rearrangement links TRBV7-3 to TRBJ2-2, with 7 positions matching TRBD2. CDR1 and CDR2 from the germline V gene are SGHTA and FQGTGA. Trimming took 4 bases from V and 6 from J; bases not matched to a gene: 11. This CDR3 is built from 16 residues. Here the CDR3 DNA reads TGTGCCAGCAGCTCCCCCGGGACTACCCCCGCCGGGGAGCTGTTTTTT. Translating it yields CASSSPGTTPAGELFF.

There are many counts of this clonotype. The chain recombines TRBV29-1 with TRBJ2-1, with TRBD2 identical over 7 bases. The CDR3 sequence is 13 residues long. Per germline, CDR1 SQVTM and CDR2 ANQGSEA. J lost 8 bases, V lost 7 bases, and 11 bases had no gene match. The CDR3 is CSGGGRASYEQFF. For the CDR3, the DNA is TGCAGCGGTGGTGGGAGGGCCAGTTATGAGCAGTTCTTC.

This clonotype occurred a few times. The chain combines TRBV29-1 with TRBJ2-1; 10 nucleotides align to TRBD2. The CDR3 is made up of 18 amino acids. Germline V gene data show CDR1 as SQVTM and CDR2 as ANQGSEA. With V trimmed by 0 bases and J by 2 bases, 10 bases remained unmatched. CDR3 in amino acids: CSVEDRSGRAGAYNEQFF. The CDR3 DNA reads TGCAGCGTTGAAGATCGGAGCGGGAGGGCCGGGGCCTACAATGAGCAGTTCTTC.

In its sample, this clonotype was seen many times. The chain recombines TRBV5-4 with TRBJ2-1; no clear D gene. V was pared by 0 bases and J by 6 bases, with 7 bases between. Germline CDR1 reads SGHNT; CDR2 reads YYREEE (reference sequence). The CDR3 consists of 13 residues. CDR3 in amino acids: CASSLVGRNEQFF. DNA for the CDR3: TGTGCCAGCAGCTTGGTTGGCCGCAATGAGCAGTTCTTC.